The 23 T cell receptor beta chains below all came from one sample that was sequenced in a study of CXCR3-negative and CXCR3-positive naive CD8 T cells. The study's findings and limits: CXCR3-positive naive cells carried more hydrophobic TRB CDR3s than CXCR3-negative naive cells did.

TRB cDNA libraries were made by UMI-labeled 5' RACE. Reprocessing the 5' RACE reads, TCRdb reports a single entry for every CDR3 protein and omits DNA. Its listing shows roughly 120,000 distinct CDR3 sequences. What these receptors recognize is not known. Sequencing was done on a sample of naive CXCR3+ CD8+ T cells from blood. Specified subset: CD45RO-CCR7+CD27+CD95- naive CD8+ T cells expressing CXCR3 (TNR3+). The receptors come from a human donor in good health. Some clones in this sample may be carry-over from other donors' samples.

The gene calls are TRBV5-6 and TRBJ2-7. The germline gives CDR1 SGHDT, CDR2 YYEEEE. The CDR3 is 13 residues long. The CDR3 loop reads CASSLDQTYEQYF.

This chain connects TRBV5-1 to TRBJ2-2; TCRdb lists TRBD1, though no DNA is available to test this call. The germline V gene has CDR1 SGHRS and CDR2 YFSETQ. The CDR3 contains 15 residues. The chain's CDR3 is CASSWRDSYTGELFF.

The genes are TRBV4-1 and TRBJ1-5; the D gene TCRdb calls, TRBD1, cannot be checked with no DNA. This CDR3 is built from 15 residues. The germline gives CDR1 MGHRA, CDR2 YSYEKL. The CDR3 protein is CASSQDRAQGQPQHF.

The rearrangement links TRBV5-1 to TRBJ1-2; checking the TCRdb D call of TRBD1 is not possible without DNA. CDR1 SGHRS and CDR2 YFSETQ come from the germline V gene. The CDR3 runs to 15 residues. CDR3 protein: CASSLGTGYPYGYTF. Complete variable domain (other parts from reference TRBV5-1 and TRBJ1-2): KAGVTQTPRYLIKTRGQQVTLSCSPISGHRSVSWYQQTPGQGLQFLFEYFSETQRNKGNFPGRFSGRQFSNSRSEMNVSTLELGDSALYLCASSLGTGYPYGYTFGSGTRLTVV.

V usage is TRBV29-1 and J usage is TRBJ1-1; with no DNA, the TCRdb D assignment of TRBD1 cannot be verified. Germline CDR1 and CDR2: SQVTM and ANQGSEA. CDR3 length equals 13 residues. The chain's CDR3 is CSAGQGTATEAFF.

The rearrangement joins TRBV20-1 to TRBJ1-2; TCRdb selects TRBD1, and the lack of DNA leaves this call unchecked. The CDR3 extends over 14 amino acids. CDR1 is DFQATT, CDR2 SNEGSKA, per germline (reference sequence). The CDR3 sequence: CSAPLVGVFYGYTF.

This chain connects TRBV20-1 to TRBJ1-3; the TRBD1 assignment by TCRdb is unverifiable without DNA. CDR3 length: 20 residues. Germline-derived CDR1 and CDR2 are DFQATT and SNEGSKA (reference sequence). The CDR3 is CSASGQGRGPEDPSGNTIYF.

The chain couples TRBV3-1 to TRBJ2-1; TCRdb calls TRBD1, which cannot be checked without DNA. CDR1 is LGHDT, CDR2 YNNKEL, per germline (reference sequence). This CDR3 contains 16 residues. CDR3 sequence reads: CASRQTWGLSSDEQFF.

The V call is TRBV28, the J call TRBJ2-1; checking the TCRdb D call of TRBD1 is not possible without DNA. Germline V gene data show CDR1 as MDHEN and CDR2 as SYDVKM. CDR3 length equals 13 residues. The chain's CDR3 is CASSFPGTGEQFF.

The chain links TRBV10-3 to TRBJ2-5; TCRdb gives TRBD2 as the D gene, but with no DNA this cannot be confirmed. Germline CDR1 and CDR2: ENHRY and SYGVKD. The CDR3 totals 13 residues. CDR3 protein: CAISSGTKETQYF.

The chain recombines TRBV25-1 with TRBJ1-2; TCRdb returns TRBD1, unconfirmable since there is no DNA. The germline CDR1 and CDR2 sequences are MGHDK and SYGVNS. The CDR3 is 15 amino acids. The chain's CDR3 is CASSVPGQGLGGYTF.

This chain connects TRBV7-9 to TRBJ2-6; TCRdb outputs TRBD1, but without DNA this stays unchecked. The CDR3 is made up of 19 amino acids. CDR1 and CDR2 (germline): SEHNR, FQNEAQ (reference sequence). The CDR3 region is CASSSTMTGIKSGANVLTF.

This rearrangement joins TRBV29-1 to TRBJ2-3; TCRdb calls TRBD2, which cannot be checked without DNA. The CDR3 totals 14 residues. CDR1 and CDR2 (germline): SQVTM, ANQGSEA. The CDR3 region is CSALGETTSDTQYF.

The chain couples TRBV7-2 to TRBJ2-7. CDR3 length: 13 amino acids. Germline loops: CDR1 SGHTA, CDR2 FQGNSA. The CDR3: CASSSGGPYEQYF.

V and J are TRBV6-5 and TRBJ2-3; TCRdb names TRBD2, which stays unverified in the absence of DNA. Germline V CDR1 and CDR2: MNHEY, SVGAGI. The CDR3 has 15 amino acids. The CDR3 protein is CASSYSNSGADTQYF.

The chain links TRBV6-5 to TRBJ1-2; TCRdb's D call of TRBD1 is untestable without DNA. CDR3 size: 16 residues. The V gene's germline CDR1 is MNHEY and CDR2 SVGAGI. CDR3 region: CASSYSNGGTNYGYTF.

This sequence joins TRBV4-1 and TRBJ1-2; TCRdb's D call, TRBD1, is unchecked because there is no DNA. This CDR3 contains 13 residues. Germline loops: CDR1 MGHRA, CDR2 YSYEKL. CDR3: CASSQEPAPGHTF.

The J gene is TRBJ1-2, the V gene TRBV12-3 or TRBV12-4; the TCRdb call, TRBD1, lacks DNA for checking. The CDR3 is made up of 19 amino acids. CDR3 in amino acids: CASSLIIGSTGEANYGYTF.

This chain joins TRBV6-6 and TRBJ1-1; TCRdb calls TRBD1, which cannot be checked without DNA. In germline, CDR1 is MNHNY, CDR2 SVGAGI (reference sequence). This CDR3 contains 13 residues. The CDR3: CASSVQGDTEAFF.

V is TRBV15 and J is TRBJ1-2; the D call of TRBD1 rests on TCRdb alone, since no DNA is present to check it. The CDR3 totals 20 residues. Germline lookup yields CDR1 LNHNV and CDR2 YYDKDF (reference sequence). CDR3 residues: CATSRDVGVVVSAPNYGYTF.

The chain employs TRBV29-1 and TRBJ2-7; TCRdb proposes TRBD2, but this gene call is untestable without DNA. Per germline, CDR1 SQVTM and CDR2 ANQGSEA. The CDR3 is made up of 12 amino acids. CDR3 amino acids: CSGRVGDYEQYF.

The V call is TRBV6-4, the J call TRBJ2-3; TCRdb's D call of TRBD2 is untestable without DNA. Germline CDR1 is MRHNA and CDR2 is SNTAGT. The CDR3 is made up of 13 amino acids. CDR3 amino acids: CASSGGATDTQYF.

The genes are TRBV3-1 and TRBJ2-7. This CDR3 has 14 residues. Germline V gives CDR1 LGHDT, CDR2 YNNKEL (reference sequence). The CDR3 region is CASQNKGRFNEQYF.